The 22 T cell receptor beta chains below all came from one sample that was sequenced in a study of beta chain features in type 1 diabetes. The study's findings and limits: Moderately but significantly shorter TCRB CDR3s were found in Type 1 diabetes patients in all four CD4+ subsets.

Expressed TCRB transcripts were sequenced because the isolated RNA had all been reverse transcribed beforehand. TCRdb keeps only in-frame clones here, not all; method: immunoSEQ multiplex PCR. The sample carries over 200,000 clones, about 11% recorded once. These receptors' targets are unknown. Sequencing was carried out using naive CD4+ T cells from blood. The receptors come from a man aged 25-45 years with type 1 diabetes.

The gene calls are TRBV4-3 and TRBJ1-6; D gene uncertain. This CDR3 is 15 amino acids long. The germline V and J ends were trimmed by 2 bases and 0 bases, with 5 bases remaining between them. CDR1 and CDR2 from the germline V gene are LGHNA and YSLEER. The CDR3: CASSQQNSYNSPLHF. CDR3 bases: TGCGCCAGCAGCCAACAGAACTCCTATAATTCACCCCTCCACTTT.

The rearrangement links TRBV7-2 to TRBJ2-3; the D is unclear. Germline V gene data show CDR1 as SGHTA and CDR2 as FQGNSA. V was pared by 4 bases and J by 5 bases, with 7 bases between. This CDR3 contains 12 residues. CDR3 amino acids: CASSSYKDTQYF. Here the CDR3 DNA reads TGTGCCAGCAGCTCCTATAAAGATACGCAGTATTTT.

This clone showed up just a few times. The chain has TRBV7-4 and TRBJ1-5, with D hard to call. This CDR3 spans 14 amino acids. The germline V gene encodes CDR1 SGHVT and CDR2 SQSDAQ. V was pared by 4 bases and J by 7 bases, with 14 bases between. CDR3 amino acids: CASSYPRARQPQHF. CDR3 DNA: TGTGCCAGCAGCTACCCGCGGGCCCGGCAGCCCCAGCATTTT.

The CDR3 reads CASSPPGLAGNNEQFF. CDR3 DNA: TGTGCCAGCTCACCACCGGGACTAGCGGGGAACAATGAGCAGTTCTTC. The chain combines TRBV18 with TRBJ2-1, with 13 bases fitting TRBD2. This CDR3 spans 16 amino acids. With V trimmed by 0 bases and J by 5 bases, 1 base remained unmatched. Per the germline V gene, CDR1 is KGHSH and CDR2 is LQKENI.

As DNA, the CDR3 is TGTGCCAGCAGTCGAGGGTGGGGTTATCAGCCCCAGCATTTT. Translated: CASSRGWGYQPQHF. The genes are TRBV7-9 and TRBJ1-5, with D unclear. Looked up from germline, CDR1 is SEHNR and CDR2 is FQNEAQ (reference sequence). This CDR3 has 14 amino acids. Trimming pared 6 bases from V and 5 bases from J, leaving 14 bases between.

This chain joins TRBV4-1 and TRBJ1-2; D call uncertain. The CDR3 extends over 12 amino acids. Deletions cut 0 bases from V and 4 bases from J, with 3 bases between. Per the germline V gene, CDR1 is MGHRA and CDR2 is YSYEKL. The CDR3 spells CASSQDSYGYTF. CDR3 in DNA: TGCGCCAGCAGCCAAGACAGCTATGGCTACACCTTC.

This clone was seen a few times. This chain joins TRBV12-5 and TRBJ2-5; maybe TRBD2 (6 bases). The V end lost 5 bases, the J end lost 1 base, and 11 bases lay between the germline ends. The CDR3 runs to 14 residues. Germline V gives CDR1 LGHNT, CDR2 FRNRAP. This chain's CDR3 is CASGDTGGQETQYF. The CDR3 region has the DNA TGTGCTAGTGGTGATACCGGGGGCCAAGAGACCCAGTACTTC.

Only a few counts were recorded for this clone. The chain combines TRBV5-6 with TRBJ2-5; the match to TRBD1 covers 9 bases. There are 16 residues in the CDR3. Germline V lookup: CDR1 SGHDT, CDR2 YYEEEE. J gave up 5 bases and V 0 bases, and 8 bases lay outside the gene matches. This CDR3 reads CASSLERTGAEETQYF. CDR3 bases: TGTGCCAGCAGCTTGGAGCGGACAGGGGCAGAGGAGACCCAGTACTTC.

The V call is TRBV7-9, the J call TRBJ1-1; D unclear. Per germline, CDR1 SEHNR and CDR2 FQNEAQ (reference sequence). Trimming shortened V by 1 base and J by 1 base, and 10 bases separated the two germline ends. CDR3 length equals 15 residues. CDR3 residues: CASSLESGGNTEAFF. The CDR3 nucleotides read TGTGCCAGCAGCTTAGAGTCCGGAGGGAACACTGAAGCTTTCTTT.

The chain recombines TRBV9 with TRBJ2-2; 7 nucleotides line up with TRBD2. This CDR3 is built from 15 residues. Unmatched junction bases numbered 4, after V lost 3 bases and J lost 2 bases. Per germline, CDR1 SGDLS and CDR2 YYNGEE. The CDR3 sequence is CASSERGSNTGELFF. CDR3 DNA: TGTGCCAGCAGCGAGCGGGGATCCAACACCGGGGAGCTGTTTTTT. Using reference TRBV9 and TRBJ2-2 for the parts outside the CDR3, the full variable domain is DSGVTQTPKHLITATGQRVTLRCSPRSGDLSVYWYQQSLDQGLQFLIQYYNGEERAKGNILERFSAQQFPDLHSELNLSSLELGDSALYFCASSERGSNTGELFFGEGSRLTVL.

This clone was observed many times. V and J are TRBV4-3 and TRBJ2-7, with D uncertain. Germline CDR1 LGHNA, CDR2 YSLEER. The CDR3 runs 14 residues. Trimming pared 0 bases from V and 3 bases from J, leaving 9 bases between. The DNA for the CDR3 is TGCGCCAGCAGCCAAGACAATACACGCTACGAGCAGTACTTC. This gives the protein CASSQDNTRYEQYF.

This rearrangement joins TRBV6-6 to TRBJ1-6, with D possibly being TRBD1 (5 bases). This CDR3 has 14 residues. Trimming shortened V by 2 bases and J by 12 bases, and 14 bases separated the two germline ends. Germline V gene lookup returns CDR1 MNHNY and CDR2 SVGAGI (reference sequence). Written as DNA, the CDR3 is TGTGCCAGCAGTTACAGTGGGGCCAGCCTACCCCTCCACTTT. It yields the protein CASSYSGASLPLHF.

The chain uses TRBV27 and TRBJ1-2; 7 bases align to TRBD1. The germline V gene has CDR1 MNHEY and CDR2 SMNVEV (reference sequence). The CDR3 is 14 amino acids. Trimming took 5 bases from V and 3 from J; bases not matched to a gene: 6. The CDR3 bases are TGTGCCAGCAGTCGAAGCAGGGGGGACTATGGCTACACCTTC. Protein sequence: CASSRSRGDYGYTF.

This clone was recorded a few times. The J gene is TRBJ1-2, the V gene TRBV18; 7 positions agree with TRBD1. Germline CDR1 and CDR2: KGHSH and LQKENI. Losses at the gene ends were 6 bases for V and 4 bases for J; bases not matched to a gene: 14. This CDR3 has 16 amino acids. The CDR3 DNA is TGTGCCAGCTCCAGCCTCTCAGGGGGTTCTGCCTATGGCTACACCTTC. It translates to CASSSLSGGSAYGYTF. Full variable domain (remainder filled in from reference TRBV18 and TRBJ1-2): NAGVMQNPRHLVRRRGQEARLRCSPMKGHSHVYWYRQLPEEGLKFMVYLQKENIIDESGMPKERFSAEFPKEGPSILRIQQVVRGDSAAYFCASSSLSGGSAYGYTFGSGTRLTVV.

The rearrangement uses TRBV6-5 and TRBJ1-6; D ambiguous. CDR3 length: 15 residues. Germline CDR1 and CDR2: MNHEY and SVGAGI. Between the trimmed V and J ends, which lost 0 bases and 9 bases, there was a span of 12 bases. The CDR3 loop reads CASSYSGALGSPLHF. In DNA form, the CDR3 reads TGTGCCAGCAGTTACTCGGGCGCGTTGGGTTCACCCCTCCACTTT.

This clone was observed a few times. This chain uses TRBV7-3 with TRBJ2-1; D gene unclear. Germline CDR1 is SGHTA and CDR2 is FQGTGA. The CDR3 sequence is 11 residues long. V shed 5 bases and J shed 10 bases, with 9 bases lying between them. The CDR3 region has the DNA TGTGCCAGCAGCCAGAGGTTAGAGCAGTTCTTC. Its protein is CASSQRLEQFF.

This clone was picked up a small number of times. CDR3 sequence (DNA): TGTGCCACCAGCAGAGATTGGGGAGGTGGTGAGACCCAGTACTTC. Its translation: CATSRDWGGGETQYF. The rearrangement joins TRBV15 to TRBJ2-5, with D perhaps matching TRBD2 (6 bases). The V gene lost 0 bases and the J gene lost 5 bases, with 13 bases spanning the gap. The CDR3 sequence is 15 residues long. The V gene's germline CDR1 is LNHNV and CDR2 YYDKDF (reference sequence).

The chain joins TRBV27 to TRBJ2-1; 9 nucleotides match TRBD1. The trim removed 6 bases at V and 7 bases at J, leaving 4 bases unmatched. Looked up from germline, CDR1 is MNHEY and CDR2 is SMNVEV (reference sequence). The CDR3 totals 13 residues. CDR3 coding DNA: TGTGCCAGCAGCCGGGACAGGGTGAATGAGCAGTTCTTC. Translated: CASSRDRVNEQFF.

In this sample, this clone turned up a few times. This chain links TRBV28 with TRBJ2-7; 7 bases agree with TRBD1. Per germline, CDR1 MDHEN and CDR2 SYDVKM. This CDR3 contains 14 residues. V lost 3 bases and J lost 4; bases outside the gene matches: 6. The chain's CDR3 is CASSFPDRVYEQYF. Here the CDR3 DNA reads TGTGCCAGCAGTTTCCCCGACAGGGTTTACGAGCAGTACTTC.

This CDR3 reads CASIPGHSNTGELFF. The CDR3 region has the DNA TGCGCCAGCATCCCAGGACACTCTAACACCGGGGAGCTGTTTTTT. The chain carries TRBV5-1 and TRBJ2-2; D perhaps matches TRBD1 (5 bases). There are 15 residues in the CDR3. Trimming left V 6 bases short and J 2 bases short, with 14 bases between. Germline-derived CDR1 and CDR2 are SGHRS and YFSETQ.

V is TRBV11-2 and J is TRBJ2-1, with 9 bases that match TRBD2. The trim removed 5 bases at V and 8 bases at J, leaving 10 bases unmatched. This CDR3 is 15 amino acids long. The germline V gene has CDR1 SGHAT and CDR2 FQNNGV. CDR3 DNA sequence: TGTGCCAGCAGCCCCCTGCGGGGGGGGCGCGATGAGCAGTTCTTC. Translated, it gives CASSPLRGGRDEQFF. Based on the CDR3 plus reference TRBV11-2 and TRBJ2-1, the full variable domain is EAGVAQSPRYKIIEKRQSVAFWCNPISGHATLYWYQQILGQGPKLLIQFQNNGVVDDSQLPKDRFSAERLKGVDSTLKIQPAKLEDSAVYLCASSPLRGGRDEQFFGPGTRLTVL.

In this sample, this clone turned up a few times. This chain joins TRBV19 and TRBJ1-5; D not certain. This CDR3 spans 14 amino acids. CDR1 and CDR2 (germline): LNHDA, SQIVND (reference sequence). Trimming left V 4 bases short and J 6 bases short, with 13 bases between. CDR3 residues: CASSNLQFTQPQHF. The CDR3 DNA sequence: TGTGCCAGTAGTAATCTCCAGTTCACTCAGCCCCAGCATTTT.